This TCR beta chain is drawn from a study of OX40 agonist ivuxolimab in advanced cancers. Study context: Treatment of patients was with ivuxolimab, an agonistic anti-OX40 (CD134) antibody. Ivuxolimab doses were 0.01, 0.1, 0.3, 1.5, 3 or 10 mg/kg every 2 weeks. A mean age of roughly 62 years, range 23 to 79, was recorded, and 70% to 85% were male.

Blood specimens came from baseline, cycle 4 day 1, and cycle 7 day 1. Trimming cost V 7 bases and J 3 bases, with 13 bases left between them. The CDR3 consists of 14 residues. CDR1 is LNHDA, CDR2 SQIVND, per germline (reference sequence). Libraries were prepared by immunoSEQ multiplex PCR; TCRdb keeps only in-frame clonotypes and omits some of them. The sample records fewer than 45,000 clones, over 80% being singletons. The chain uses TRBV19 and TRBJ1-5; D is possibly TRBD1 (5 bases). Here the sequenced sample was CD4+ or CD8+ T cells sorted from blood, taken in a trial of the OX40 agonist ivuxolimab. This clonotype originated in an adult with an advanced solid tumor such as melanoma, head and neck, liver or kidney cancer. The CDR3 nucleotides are TGTGCCAGTAAAGGGGTCCGCTACAATCAGCCCCAGCATTTT. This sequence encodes CASKGVRYNQPQHF.